This T cell receptor beta chain was recorded in a study of shared clonotypes between healthy human individuals (TCRdb year 2020). Broadly, across the study: The cohort included a few men and a couple of women between 18 and 49 years of age. Blood TCR repertoires of five healthy adults were deeply sequenced to estimate repertoire size and the extent of clonotype sharing between individuals. Libraries were prepared and TCR repertoires were sequenced by different laboratories using diverse techniques, in order to increase sequencing depth and limit assay-specific biases. For each donor, CD4 naive and CD4 memory were each run on three plates, CD8 naive on two plates, and CD8 memory on one plate. Between about 0.9 and 9 billion PBMCs per donor were obtained by leukapheresis.

Using the deep immunoSEQ assay, TCR CDR3 regions were amplified from genomic DNA by multiplex PCR. Extracted genomic DNA from each cell subset was spread evenly across all wells of several immunoSEQ 96-well plates, with each plate serving as a replicate. For sorted subsets, each replicate PCR was loaded with around 220 ng genomic DNA, equivalent to approximately 33,000 T cell genomes. Purified libraries were measured with a Qubit 3.0 fluorometer, size-checked on a Bioanalyzer 2100, and measured again with the KAPA Library Quantification kit. Every immunoSEQ 96-well plate was sequenced on a separate single-read 150-cycle Illumina NextSeq 550 flow cell. Per the authors' processing: Because only junctional sequences without quality scores were contained in the immunoSEQ output, filtering matching that applied to full-length reads could not be performed. To assign V/J genes and CDR3, sequences were annotated using PyIR, a Python wrapper for IgBLAST v1.9, with IMGT germline references. Any read was removed if the V/J assignment was weak (E-value above 1e-6), the CDR3 was missing, or the read contained stop codons, out-of-frame junctions, or ambiguous translated residues. V3J clonotypes were defined by identical inferred V gene, J gene, and CDR3 amino acid sequence. The percentage overlap between two repertoires was calculated by dividing the number of shared unique clonotypes by the size of the smaller repertoire. RTK rarefaction, the Chao1 estimator, and Recon v2.1 estimates of unobserved clonotypes were used to assess repertoire richness. Generation probabilities were computed with OLGA for all TCRbeta clonotypes obtained by the gDNA method from several donors. In TCRdb, the immuneACCESS table is reduced to in-frame sequences with V and J assigned. These tables do not hold every clone; where another copy was compared, an unresolved V gene accounts for under half, and the others remain unexplained. For V, J and clone size, that table is used; D and trimming come from the DNA. This sample is represented by about 1 million clones; under 80% of them were singletons. The ten largest clones add up to roughly 1.5% of the sample.

Findings and caveats that apply to the study as a whole: Higher generation probabilities were observed for clonotypes shared by all four sorted-subset donors than for non-shared clonotypes. When a handful of donors were compared, the shared fraction of clonotypes was about 5.5% for naive CD4, roughly 3.4% for naive CD8, 2.3% for memory CD4, and 0.4% for memory CD8. Even with the large sequencing depth, rarefaction of the sorted-subset datasets indicated that sequencing was incomplete. Based on pairwise subsampling, the degree of clonotype sharing among donors was expected to be affected by sequencing depth. Larger estimated clonotype richness was generally found for naive subsets than for memory subsets. Sampling was restricted to blood, and TCR repertoires in tissues likely differ from the TCR repertoires found in blood. Because the study included a small number of donors, the genetic and exposure-history diversity represented was limited.

This clone has only one observation. Its antigen is still unknown. No quality values exist for individual bases; no much larger clone is one base distant. Donors were healthy HIV-negative adults with no recently reported acute infections or vaccinations. Every donor was a Caucasian adult residing in Nashville, Tennessee, USA. CD4+ T cells were enriched by magnetic negative selection, after which naive cells were positively selected on CD45RA and the negative fraction was taken as the memory subset. After blood collection by leukapheresis, PBMCs were isolated using Ficoll-Histopaque density gradient centrifugation and then cryopreserved in the vapor phase of liquid nitrogen. Purity and quantity of every magnetically sorted T cell population were checked by analytical flow cytometry. Genomic DNA was isolated from each sorted fraction and quantified by UV absorbance on a Nanodrop 2000c. The origin of this receptor is a young man in good health. Source material: memory CD4+ T cells sorted from blood. Sample cell subset or site, as interpreted from the label and publication: CD45RA-negative fraction.

The encoded CDR3 is CASSQGGTINFYEQYF. The bases read TGTGCCAGCAGCCAAGGCGGGACAATAAATTTCTACGAGCAGTACTTC. This receptor chain uses TRBV7-2 and TRBJ2-7; the D gene is possibly TRBD1 or TRBD2, with 6 bases matching each. V loses 5 bases, J loses 3 bases, and the germline ends lie 20 bases apart. The CDR3 starts with the cysteine, ends with the phenylalanine, and has 16 residues. Only the CDR3 portion is preserved as DNA: 48 bases, with reading frame beginning at the first base. In the germline V gene, CDR1 corresponds to SGHTA and CDR2 to FQGNSA.